These 10 T cell receptor beta chains came from one sample sequenced in a study of shared clonotypes between healthy human individuals. Assay used: immunoSEQ multiplex PCR; TCRdb lists only in-frame clones, some missing. The table lists roughly 1,500,000 clones, 95% to 99% of them singletons, with about 0.45% in the top ten. The sample consisted of naive CD4+ T cells sorted from blood. Stated subset: CD45RA+ positively selected. The receptors shown here come from a man in his thirties or forties in good health.

This rearrangement joins TRBV25-1 to TRBJ2-2; D is tentatively TRBD1 or TRBD2 (5 bases each). The CDR3 length is 15 residues. The V gene lost 4 bases and the J gene lost 6 bases, with 15 bases spanning the gap. Looked up from germline, CDR1 is MGHDK and CDR2 is SYGVNS. CDR3 protein: CASSVGGIEAGELFF. In DNA form, the CDR3 reads TGTGCCAGCAGTGTTGGGGGAATAGAGGCCGGGGAGCTGTTTTTT.

The chain couples TRBV27 to TRBJ1-5; 8 bases are shared with TRBD1. J gave up 11 bases and V 5 bases, and 2 bases lay outside the gene matches. The CDR3 length is 11 residues. The V gene's germline CDR1 is MNHEY and CDR2 SMNVEV (reference sequence). This CDR3 is CASSLQGAQHF. CDR3 sequence (DNA): TGTGCCAGCAGTCTACAGGGGGCCCAGCATTTT.

The J gene is TRBJ2-7, the V gene TRBV6-1; the match to TRBD2 covers 10 bases. This CDR3 has 15 residues. V lost 4 bases, J lost 1 base, and 4 bases stayed unmatched. CDR1 is MNHNS and CDR2 is SASEGT in the germline V gene. The CDR3 DNA sequence: TGTGCCAGCAGTGTAGCGGGAGGTTCTTCCTACGAGCAGTACTTC. Amino acid sequence: CASSVAGGSSYEQYF.

The chain joins TRBV19 to TRBJ2-5; D gene ambiguous. The V gene lost 6 bases and the J gene lost 0 bases, with 5 bases spanning the gap. In germline, CDR1 is LNHDA, CDR2 SQIVND (reference sequence). The CDR3 runs to 12 residues. CDR3 DNA: TGTGCCAGTAGCGGCTACCAAGAGACCCAGTACTTC. It codes for CASSGYQETQYF.

The CDR3 region is CASSVTSSDADTQYF. The CDR3 DNA reads as TGTGCCAGCAGCGTGACTAGTTCCGATGCAGATACGCAGTATTTT. V and J are TRBV9 and TRBJ2-3; a weak D match, TRBD2 (6 bases). Germline V CDR1 and CDR2: SGDLS, YYNGEE. Deletions cut 2 bases from V and 4 bases from J, with 14 bases between. This CDR3 has 15 amino acids.

Details on this clone: Other nucleotide sequences in the sample specify the same CDR3. The genes are TRBV28 and TRBJ1-2; a weak D match, TRBD1 (5 bases). The germline V gene has CDR1 MDHEN and CDR2 SYDVKM. The V and J ends lost 6 bases and 7 bases respectively, with 12 bases between them. The CDR3 extends over 12 amino acids. CDR3 sequence (DNA): TGTGCCAGCAGCCTCAGGGTAGGTGGCTACACCTTC. This translates into CASSLRVGGYTF.

This chain links TRBV2 with TRBJ2-3; D possibly corresponds to TRBD1 (6 bases). The CDR3 spans 15 residues. Germline assignment: CDR1 SNHLY and CDR2 FYNNEI. The V end lost 5 bases, the J end lost 3 bases, and 15 bases lay between the germline ends. As DNA, the CDR3 is TGTGCCAGCAGTCCTACAGGGATTCCAACAGATACGCAGTATTTT. Encoded protein: CASSPTGIPTDTQYF. Together with reference TRBV2 and TRBJ2-3, the CDR3 gives the full variable domain: EPEVTQTPSHQVTQMGQEVILRCVPISNHLYFYWYRQILGQKVEFLVSFYNNEISEKSEIFDDQFSVERPDGSNFTLKIRSTKLEDSAMYFCASSPTGIPTDTQYFGPGTRLTVL.

V usage is TRBV2 and J usage is TRBJ2-3; 10 bases fit TRBD2. J gave up 2 bases and V 8 bases, and 7 bases lay outside the gene matches. This CDR3 comprises 15 residues. Germline loops: CDR1 SNHLY, CDR2 FYNNEI. This chain's CDR3 is CASLRTSGFTDTQYF. The CDR3 DNA is TGTGCCAGCCTAAGGACTAGCGGTTTCACAGATACGCAGTATTTT.

The chain combines TRBV19 with TRBJ1-3; D gene uncertain. The CDR3 has 17 amino acids. Trimming pared 5 bases from V and 0 bases from J, leaving 17 bases between. Germline V lookup: CDR1 LNHDA, CDR2 SQIVND (reference sequence). CDR3 in DNA: TGTGCCAGTAGTCACGACCCTTCGTGGAGCTCTGGAAACACCATATATTTT. Protein sequence: CASSHDPSWSSGNTIYF.

V gene TRBV7-3 combines with J gene TRBJ2-1, with TRBD2 identical over 7 bases. This CDR3 contains 12 residues. The ends lost 8 bases at V and 9 bases at J; junction bases unmatched: 7. Germline V gives CDR1 SGHTA, CDR2 FQGTGA. The CDR3 DNA follows: TGTGCCAGCGGGAGGGCCGTGGGTGAGCAGTTCTTC. Amino acids: CASGRAVGEQFF.